The source of this T cell receptor (beta chain) is a study of blood T cell repertoires in COVID-19. Overall study: T cells, B-cell-depleted T cells, or PBMCs provided the cDNA or gDNA that served as material.

Method: immunoSEQ multiplex PCR; TCRdb's copy keeps in-frame clones and lacks some. The sample holds approximately 120,000 clones, approximately 77% seen once. The CDR3 runs 12 residues. Looked up from germline, CDR1 is MDHEN and CDR2 is SYDVKM. The ends were cut back, 5 bases at V and 9 bases at J, with 8 bases in the middle. V gene TRBV28 combines with J gene TRBJ1-6, with D maybe TRBD1 (5 bases). The TCR sequence derives from a man older than 75 with acute or convalescent COVID-19. Sequenced: peripheral blood. This CDR3 reads CASSGGGSPLHF. The CDR3, as DNA: TGTGCCAGCAGTGGGGGGGGTTCACCCCTCCACTTT.